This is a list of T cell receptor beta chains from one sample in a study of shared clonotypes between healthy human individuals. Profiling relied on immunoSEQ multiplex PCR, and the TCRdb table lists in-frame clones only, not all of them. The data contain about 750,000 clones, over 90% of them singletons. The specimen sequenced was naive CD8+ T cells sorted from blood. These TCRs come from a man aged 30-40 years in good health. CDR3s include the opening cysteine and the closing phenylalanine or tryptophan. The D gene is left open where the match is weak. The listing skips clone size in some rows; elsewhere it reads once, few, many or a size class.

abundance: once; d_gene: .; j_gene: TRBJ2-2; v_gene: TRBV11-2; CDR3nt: TGTGCCAGCAGCTTACTTCTTACCGGGGAGCTGTTTTTT; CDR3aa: CASSLLLTGELFF
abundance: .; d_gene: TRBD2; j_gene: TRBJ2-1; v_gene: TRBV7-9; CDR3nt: TGTGCCAGCAGCTTAACCGGGACTAGCTACAATGAGCAGTTCTTC; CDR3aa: CASSLTGTSYNEQFF
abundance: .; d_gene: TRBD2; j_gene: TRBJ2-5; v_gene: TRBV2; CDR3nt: TGTGCCAGCAGGGAGACTAGCGGTAACCAAGAGACCCAGTACTTC; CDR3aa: CASRETSGNQETQYF
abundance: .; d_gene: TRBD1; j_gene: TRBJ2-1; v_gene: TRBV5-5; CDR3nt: TGTGCCAGCAGCGCCGGGACAGGGGTTGGAAATGAGCAGTTCTTC; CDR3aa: CASSAGTGVGNEQFF
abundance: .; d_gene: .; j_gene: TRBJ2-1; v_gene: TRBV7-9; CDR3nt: TGTGCCAGCAGCCCCCGGGACTACAATGAGCAGTTCTTC; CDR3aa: CASSPRDYNEQFF
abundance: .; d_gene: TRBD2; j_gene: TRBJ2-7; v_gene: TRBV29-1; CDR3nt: TGCAGCGTCTTACTAGCGGGCCTTCCCTACGAGCAGTACTTC; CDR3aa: CSVLLAGLPYEQYF
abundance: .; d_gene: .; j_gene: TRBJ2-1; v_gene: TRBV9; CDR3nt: TGTGCCAGCAACCCCTCGAGCTCCTACAATGAGCAGTTCTTC; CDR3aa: CASNPSSSYNEQFF
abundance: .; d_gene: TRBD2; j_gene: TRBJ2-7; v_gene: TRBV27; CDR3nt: TGTGCCAGCAGAGCACTAGCGGGGTTCGGGGAGCAGTACTTC; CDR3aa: CASRALAGFGEQYF
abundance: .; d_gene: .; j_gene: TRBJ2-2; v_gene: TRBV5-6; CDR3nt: TGTGCCAGCAGCTTGGACAGCGTAACCGGGGAGCTGTTTTTT; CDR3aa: CASSLDSVTGELFF
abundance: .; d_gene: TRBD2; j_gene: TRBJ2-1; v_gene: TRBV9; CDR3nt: TGTGCCAGCAGCGTAGGGACTAGCGGTAATGAGCAGTTCTTC; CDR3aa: CASSVGTSGNEQFF
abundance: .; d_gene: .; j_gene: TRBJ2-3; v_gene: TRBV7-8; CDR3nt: TGTGCCAGCAGCTTTCCCAGGGGGGTGCGAGGGACAGATACGCAGTATTTT; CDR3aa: CASSFPRGVRGTDTQYF
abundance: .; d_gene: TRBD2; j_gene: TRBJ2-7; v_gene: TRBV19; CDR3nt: TGTGCCAGTAGCGGGGGGTTCTCCTACGAGCAGTACTTC; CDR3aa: CASSGGFSYEQYF
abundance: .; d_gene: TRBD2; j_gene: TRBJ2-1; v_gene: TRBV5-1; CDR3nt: TGCGCCAGCAGCCGACCCGGTAGCGGGACTAACAATGAGCAGTTCTTC; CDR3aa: CASSRPGSGTNNEQFF
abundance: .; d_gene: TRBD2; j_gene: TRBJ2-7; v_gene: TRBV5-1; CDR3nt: TGCGCCAGCAGCTTGGGTCGTACGGGAGGGCCATTTGGCGAGCAGTACTTC; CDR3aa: CASSLGRTGGPFGEQYF
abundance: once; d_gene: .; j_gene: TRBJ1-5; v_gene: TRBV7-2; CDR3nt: TGTGCCAGCAGCTTAAAGACACCAAATCAGCCCCAGCATTTT; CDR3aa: CASSLKTPNQPQHF
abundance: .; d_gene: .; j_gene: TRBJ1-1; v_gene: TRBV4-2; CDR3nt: TGTGCCAGCAGCCAAGAGGAGGGAAACACTGAAGCTTTCTTT; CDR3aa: CASSQEEGNTEAFF
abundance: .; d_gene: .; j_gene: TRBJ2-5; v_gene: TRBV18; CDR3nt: TGTGCCAGCTCACCAACGGGGGCTGCCAAAGAGACCCAGTACTTC; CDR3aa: CASSPTGAAKETQYF
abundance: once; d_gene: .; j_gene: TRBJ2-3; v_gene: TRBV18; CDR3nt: TGTGCCAGCTCACCCGTACAGGCCGGGACAGATACGCAGTATTTT; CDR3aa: CASSPVQAGTDTQYF
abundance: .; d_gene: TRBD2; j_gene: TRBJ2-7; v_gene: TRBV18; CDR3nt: TGTGCCAGCTCACCAGGGACTACGTCGCAGTACTTC; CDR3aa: CASSPGTTSQYF
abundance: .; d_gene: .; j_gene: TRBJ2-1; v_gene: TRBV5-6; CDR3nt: TGTGCCAGCACCCCCGGTGGAGCTGAGCAGTTCTTC; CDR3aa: CASTPGGAEQFF
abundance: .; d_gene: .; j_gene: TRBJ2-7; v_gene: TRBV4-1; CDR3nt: TGCGCCAGCAGCCAAGATGGAGGGCGCAGTTACGAGCAGTACTTC; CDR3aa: CASSQDGGRSYEQYF
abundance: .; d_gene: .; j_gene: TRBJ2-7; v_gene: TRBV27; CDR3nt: TGTGCCAGCAGTTTATCGCGGTCCTCCTACGAGCAGTACTTC; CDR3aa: CASSLSRSSYEQYF